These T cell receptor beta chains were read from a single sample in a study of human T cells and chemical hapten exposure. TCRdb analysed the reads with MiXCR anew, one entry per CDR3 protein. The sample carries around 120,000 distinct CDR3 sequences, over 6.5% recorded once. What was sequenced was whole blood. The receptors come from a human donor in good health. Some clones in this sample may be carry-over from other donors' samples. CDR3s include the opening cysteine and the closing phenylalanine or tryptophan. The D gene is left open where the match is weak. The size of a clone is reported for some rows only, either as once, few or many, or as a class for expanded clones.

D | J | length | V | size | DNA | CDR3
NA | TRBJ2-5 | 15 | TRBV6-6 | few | TGTGCCAGCAGTTCGGCGAACAGCGCCCAAGAGACCCAGTACTTC | CASSSANSAQETQYF
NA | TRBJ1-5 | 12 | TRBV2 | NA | TGTGCCAGCAGTGGGTTAGTACCGCCCCAGCATTTT | CASSGLVPPQHF
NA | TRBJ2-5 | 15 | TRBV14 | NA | TGTGCCAGCAGCCAACGAGCGGGCAGTCAAGAGACCCAGTACTTC | CASSQRAGSQETQYF
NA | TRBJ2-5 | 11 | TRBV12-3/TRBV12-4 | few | TGTGCCAGCAGGGGATTGGAGACCCAGTACTTC | CASRGLETQYF
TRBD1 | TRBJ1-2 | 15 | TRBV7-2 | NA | TGTGCCAGCAGCTTAGGAAGGACAGGGGGGCATGGCTACACCTTC | CASSLGRTGGHGYTF
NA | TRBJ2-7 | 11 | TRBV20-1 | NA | TGCAGTGCTAGAGGGCCCTACGAGCAGTACTTC | CSARGPYEQYF
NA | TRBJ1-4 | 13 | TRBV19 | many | TGTGCCAGTACCGACAGGATTGGCGAAAAACTGTTTTTT | CASTDRIGEKLFF
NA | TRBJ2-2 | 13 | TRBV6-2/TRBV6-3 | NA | TGTGCCAGCACTCTAGCGCTCACCGGGGAGCTGTTTTTT | CASTLALTGELFF
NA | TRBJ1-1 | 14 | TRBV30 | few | TGTGCCTGGACACTTGGGCGGCTCCGGACTGAAGCTTTCTTT | CAWTLGRLRTEAFF
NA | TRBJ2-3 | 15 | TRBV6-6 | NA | TGTGCCAGCAGTCCCGGGACTTATATTTCAGATACGCAGTATTTT | CASSPGTYISDTQYF
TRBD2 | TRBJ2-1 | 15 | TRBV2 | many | TGTGCCAGCAGTACTGGAGCGGGAGGATACAATGAGCAGTTCTTC | CASSTGAGGYNEQFF
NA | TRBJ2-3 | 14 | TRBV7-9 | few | TGTGCCAGCAGCTTATCAGGGGCGGCAGATACGCAGTATTTT | CASSLSGAADTQYF
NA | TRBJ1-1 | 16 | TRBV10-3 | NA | TGTGCCATCAGGGAGACAGGAAGTTTAGTGAACACTGAAGCTTTCTTT | CAIRETGSLVNTEAFF
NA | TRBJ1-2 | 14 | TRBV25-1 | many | TGTGCCAGCAGTCCGACAGGTGAACCTTATGGCTACACCTTC | CASSPTGEPYGYTF
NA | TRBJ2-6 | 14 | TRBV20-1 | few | TGCAGTGCTGCCACCTCTTCTGGGGCCAACGTCCTGACTTTC | CSAATSSGANVLTF
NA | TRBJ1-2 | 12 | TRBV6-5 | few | TGTGCCAGCAGCCAACAGGGAGTAAGCTACACCTTC | CASSQQGVSYTF
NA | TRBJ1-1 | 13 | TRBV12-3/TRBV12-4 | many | TGTGCCAGCACCCGAGGGGGTGCGACTGAAGCTTTCTTT | CASTRGGATEAFF
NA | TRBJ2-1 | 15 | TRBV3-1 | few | TGTGCCAGCACCAGCCCCCAGAGCTCCTACAATGAGCAGTTCTTC | CASTSPQSSYNEQFF
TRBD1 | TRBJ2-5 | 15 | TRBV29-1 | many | TGCAGCGTTGAACGACAGGGGGCGAACCAAGAGACCCAGTACTTC | CSVERQGANQETQYF
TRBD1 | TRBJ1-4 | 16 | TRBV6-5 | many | TGTGCCAGCAGGCCCGGGACAGGGGTCTTTGGGGAAAAACTGTTTTTT | CASRPGTGVFGEKLFF
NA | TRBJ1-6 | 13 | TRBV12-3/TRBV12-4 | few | TGTGCCAGCAGTTTTGGGGATCGATCACCCCTCCACTTT | CASSFGDRSPLHF
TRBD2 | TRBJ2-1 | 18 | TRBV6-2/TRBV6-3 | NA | TGTGCCAGCAGTTACTCCCGGACTAGCGGGGGGTTCTACAATGAGCAGTTCTTC | CASSYSRTSGGFYNEQFF
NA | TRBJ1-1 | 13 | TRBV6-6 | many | TGTGCCAGCAGTGCCAGCGTGAACACTGAAGCTTTCTTT | CASSASVNTEAFF
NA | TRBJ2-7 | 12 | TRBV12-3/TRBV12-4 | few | TGTGCCAGCGCCACCGGGGTAGGGGAGCAGTACTTC | CASATGVGEQYF
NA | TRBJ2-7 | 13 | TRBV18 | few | TGTGCCAGCTCACCAGGGGTCGCCTACGAGCAGTACTTC | CASSPGVAYEQYF
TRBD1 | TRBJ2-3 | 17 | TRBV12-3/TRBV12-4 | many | TGTGCCAGCGCGACCCTAACAGGGGCCCTTGTCTTGGATACGCAGTATTTT | CASATLTGALVLDTQYF
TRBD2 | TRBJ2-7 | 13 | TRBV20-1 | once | TGCAGTGCTAAGGTTAGCGGGTCAGACGAGCAGTACTTC | CSAKVSGSDEQYF
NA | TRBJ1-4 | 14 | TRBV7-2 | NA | TGTGCCAGCAGCTTATCGGGGCATGATGAAAAACTGTTTTTT | CASSLSGHDEKLFF
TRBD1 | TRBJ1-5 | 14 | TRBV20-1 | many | TGCAGTGCTGCAGGGGGCGAAGCGACGCAGCCCCAGCATTTT | CSAAGGEATQPQHF
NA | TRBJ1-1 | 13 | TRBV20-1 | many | TGCAGTGCTGCCGAACAAGGAAACACTGAAGCTTTCTTT | CSAAEQGNTEAFF
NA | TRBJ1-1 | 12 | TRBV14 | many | TGTGCCAGCAGCCAAGTCGACACTGAAGCTTTCTTT | CASSQVDTEAFF
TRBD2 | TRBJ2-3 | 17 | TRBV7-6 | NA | TGTGCCAGCAGCTTAGCGAGACTAGCGGGGAGCACAGATACGCAGTATTTT | CASSLARLAGSTDTQYF
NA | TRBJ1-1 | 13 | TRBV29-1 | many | TGCAGCGTTGGGGACTCACAAAACACTGAAGCTTTCTTT | CSVGDSQNTEAFF
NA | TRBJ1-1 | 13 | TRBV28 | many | TGTGCCAGCAGTCACCGGGGAGGCGTTGAAGCTTTCTTT | CASSHRGGVEAFF
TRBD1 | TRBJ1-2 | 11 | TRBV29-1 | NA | TGCAGCGTGGACAGGGGGCAGGGCTACACCTTC | CSVDRGQGYTF
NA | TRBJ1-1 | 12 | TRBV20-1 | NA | TGCAGTGCCCCGGACGCGGACACTGAAGCTTTCTTT | CSAPDADTEAFF
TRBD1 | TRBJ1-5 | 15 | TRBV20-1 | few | TGCAGTGCTAGAGATGGGGCAGGGGGTGGGCAGCCCCAGCATTTT | CSARDGAGGGQPQHF
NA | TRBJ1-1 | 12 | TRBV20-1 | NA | TGCAGTGCTAGAGACTGGGACACTGAAGCTTTCTTT | CSARDWDTEAFF
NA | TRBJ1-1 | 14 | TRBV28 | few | TGTGCCAGCAGTTTTAGCGGGGGAGGCACTGAAGCTTTCTTT | CASSFSGGGTEAFF
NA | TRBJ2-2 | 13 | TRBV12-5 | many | TGTGCTAGTGGTTTTGGGGTCGGCGGGGAGCTGTTTTTT | CASGFGVGGELFF
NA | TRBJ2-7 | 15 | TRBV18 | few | TGTGCCAGCTCACCCCTGCAGGGTCCCTCGTACGAGCAGTACTTC | CASSPLQGPSYEQYF
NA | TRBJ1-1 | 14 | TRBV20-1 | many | TGCAGTGCTAGTCCCCCCAGGGCGAACACTGAAGCTTTCTTT | CSASPPRANTEAFF
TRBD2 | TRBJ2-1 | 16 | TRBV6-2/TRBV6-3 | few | TGTGCCAGCAGTTACGAAGGGACTAGCGCCTACAATGAGCAGTTCTTC | CASSYEGTSAYNEQFF
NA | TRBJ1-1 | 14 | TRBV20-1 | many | TGCAGTGCTCTACAGGGAAGGGGTCGCACTGAAGCTTTCTTT | CSALQGRGRTEAFF
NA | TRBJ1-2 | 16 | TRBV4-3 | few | TGCGCCAGCAGCCAAGACAGACAGGAGAGGATCTATGGCTACACCTTC | CASSQDRQERIYGYTF
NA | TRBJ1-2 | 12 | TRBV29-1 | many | TGCAGCGTTGAAGGTGGGGACTATGGCTACACCTTC | CSVEGGDYGYTF
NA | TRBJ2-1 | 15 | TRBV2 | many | TGTGCCAGCAGTGAACGGTCAGGGTCCTACAATGAGCAGTTCTTC | CASSERSGSYNEQFF
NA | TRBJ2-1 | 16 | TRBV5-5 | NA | TGTGCCAGCAGCGCGGGGGTGGGGGCCTCCTACAATGAGCAGTTCTTC | CASSAGVGASYNEQFF
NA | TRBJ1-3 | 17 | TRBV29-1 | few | TGCAGCGTTGAAGATATGGGCGACCTTTTCTCTGGAAACACCATATATTTT | CSVEDMGDLFSGNTIYF
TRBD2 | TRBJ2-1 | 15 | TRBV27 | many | TGTGCCAGCAGTCCTCTAGCGGGCCGCTACAATGAGCAGTTCTTC | CASSPLAGRYNEQFF
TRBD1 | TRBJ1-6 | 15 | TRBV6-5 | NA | TGTGCCAGCAGTCCCAGACAGGGGGTGGATTCACCCCTCCACTTT | CASSPRQGVDSPLHF
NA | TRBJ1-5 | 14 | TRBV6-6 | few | TGTGCCAGCAGCCAAAGACAGATCAATCAGCCCCAGCATTTT | CASSQRQINQPQHF
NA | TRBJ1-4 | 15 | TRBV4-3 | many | TGCGCCAGCAGCCAAGGAACATCAACTAATGAAAAACTGTTTTTT | CASSQGTSTNEKLFF
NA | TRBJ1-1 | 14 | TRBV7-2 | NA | TGTGCCAGCAGCTTAGGACAGCCGAACACTGAAGCTTTCTTT | CASSLGQPNTEAFF
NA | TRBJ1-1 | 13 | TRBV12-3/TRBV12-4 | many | TGTGCCAGCAGTTTCGCGACGAACACTGAAGCTTTCTTT | CASSFATNTEAFF